This T cell receptor beta chain was captured by sequencing in a study of STAT3 mutations in large granular lymphocyte leukemia. Whole-study findings and limits: A small but highly pathogenic clone may have been missed. TCR clonotype switching after therapy occurred in about 30% of the 18 patients. In T-cell large granular lymphocyte leukemia, about half of patients showed multiple immunodominant subclonotypes. Samples missed the first appearance of the clone.

Regarding this clone: The target antigen is unknown. At one of its ends the junction is not consistent with the germline gene, which may arise from a read error.

The CDR3 contains 14 residues. Per the germline V gene, CDR1 is KGHSH and CDR2 is LQKENI. Average productive template count per sample was 35,000 to 45,000. The data were produced by immunoSEQ multiplex PCR, yet TCRdb's version contains in-frame clones alone and is incomplete. The sample holds about 10,000 clones; around 49% are singletons and the top ten take roughly 9%. Sequencing input: peripheral blood mononuclear cells. The origin of this receptor is a boy between 10 and 17 years old with T-cell large granular lymphocyte leukemia. Some clones in this sample may be carry-over from other donors' samples. The chain carries TRBV18 and TRBJ1-2; TRBD1 matches 7 bases. The CDR3 reads CASSSPDRAGGYTF. As DNA, the CDR3 is TGTGCCAGCTCATCACCCGACAGGGCTGGGGGCTACACCTTC.